These 13 T cell receptor beta chains share one sample of origin, sequenced in a study of CD8 T cells in Susac syndrome. When the RNA was reverse transcribed, random hexamers were used with an input of roughly 0.45 to 1 ug. TCRdb redid the calling of the immunoSEQ multiplex PCR reads with MiXCR, one entry per CDR3 protein. The table has about 130,000 distinct CDR3 sequences, about 92% seen once. The sample consisted of CD8+ T cells from PBMCs. The source is a human donor with multiple sclerosis.

The chain is built from TRBV4-1 and TRBJ2-7; D ambiguous. Germline CDR1 and CDR2: MGHRA and YSYEKL. The germline V and J ends were trimmed by 0 bases and 4 bases, with 10 bases remaining between them. The CDR3 has 14 residues. The CDR3 region has the DNA TGCGCCAGCAGCCAAGATCGTGGCGGTTACGAGCAGTACGTC. This sequence encodes CASSQDRGGYEQYV.

The rearrangement joins TRBV2 to TRBJ2-7; D ambiguous. There are 14 residues in the CDR3. The V gene lost 3 bases and the J gene lost 0 bases, with 9 bases spanning the gap. CDR1 and CDR2 from the germline V gene are SNHLY and FYNNEI. CDR3 loop: CASSEVGRSYEQYF. Written as DNA, the CDR3 is TGTGCCAGCAGTGAGGTGGGCCGCTCCTACGAGCAGTACTTC.

The V and J genes are TRBV29-1 and TRBJ1-2; 7 nucleotides align to TRBD1. Germline lookup yields CDR1 SQVTM and CDR2 ANQGSEA. V dropped 6 bases and J dropped 0; count of bases not matched to a gene: 13. This CDR3 comprises 16 residues. The CDR3 region has the DNA TGCAGCGTCTACGTTGCCGGGACAGTCACTAACTATGGCTACACCTTC. Translation: CSVYVAGTVTNYGYTF.

This chain links TRBV6-5 with TRBJ2-7; TRBD1 might be the D (6 bases). CDR3 length: 17 residues. Between the trimmed V and J ends, which lost 4 bases and 7 bases, there was a span of 26 bases. CDR1 and CDR2 (germline): MNHEY, SVGAGI. This CDR3 reads CASSSDELPGQLEEQYF. The CDR3 region has the DNA TGTGCCAGCAGTTCCGACGAACTCCCGGGACAACTTGAAGAGCAGTACTTC.

The chain carries TRBV4-1 and TRBJ1-4, with D unresolved. Trimming took off 0 bases at V and 3 bases at J, with 8 bases between the two ends. CDR3 size: 15 residues. Germline V gene lookup returns CDR1 MGHRA and CDR2 YSYEKL. The CDR3 coding sequence is TGCGCCAGCAGCCAAGACCCCCGGGCTAATGAAAAACTGTTTTTT. It encodes CASSQDPRANEKLFF.

The chain links TRBV29-1 to TRBJ2-3, with 7 bases that match TRBD2. V shed 3 bases, J shed 4 bases, and the junction held 10 bases outside the gene matches. CDR1 SQVTM and CDR2 ANQGSEA come from the germline V gene. This CDR3 is 15 amino acids long. Written as DNA, the CDR3 is TGCAGCGTTGACGGAGGGCGGGAGCCAGCAGATACGCAGTATTTT. Translation gives CSVDGGREPADTQYF.

This chain uses TRBV9 with TRBJ2-7; possibly TRBD1 or TRBD2 for D (5 bases each). The CDR3 covers 14 residues. Looked up from germline, CDR1 is SGDLS and CDR2 is YYNGEE. V was pared by 1 base and J by 3 bases, with 11 bases between. The CDR3 here is CASSVWDGSYEQYF. The DNA of the CDR3 is TGTGCCAGCAGCGTATGGGACGGAAGCTACGAGCAGTACTTC.

The CDR3 DNA sequence: TGCAGCGTCCAGAGTCGGGACAGACCCTTAGAGACCCAGTACTTC. It specifies CSVQSRDRPLETQYF. V is TRBV29-1 and J is TRBJ2-5, with 7 bases lining up with TRBD1. With V trimmed by 6 bases and J by 4 bases, 14 bases remained unmatched. The CDR3 consists of 15 residues. Germline V CDR1 and CDR2: SQVTM, ANQGSEA.

The V gene is TRBV24-1, the J gene TRBJ2-1; D unclear. Trimming pared 6 bases from V and 8 bases from J, leaving 10 bases between. Germline assignment: CDR1 KGHDR and CDR2 SFDVKD. CDR3 size: 12 residues. CDR3 region: CATSSPLYEQFF. The CDR3 DNA reads as TGTGCCACCAGTTCGCCCTTATATGAGCAGTTCTTC.

This chain connects TRBV20-1 to TRBJ2-7, with D possibly called TRBD1 or TRBD2 (5 bases each). Germline assignment: CDR1 DFQATT and CDR2 SNEGSKA (reference sequence). The CDR3 has 11 amino acids. CDR3 protein: CSGARDYEQYF. CDR3 DNA: TGCAGCGGGGCGAGGGACTACGAGCAGTACTTC.

This chain connects TRBV9 to TRBJ1-2; a possible D gene is TRBD1 (5 bases). Per the germline V gene, CDR1 is SGDLS and CDR2 is YYNGEE. This CDR3 has 13 residues. V dropped 4 bases and J dropped 4 bases, with 11 bases sitting between them. CDR3 in amino acids: CASSPAGTYGYTF. Here the CDR3 DNA reads TGTGCCAGCAGCCCAGCGGGGACCTATGGCTACACCTTC.

The rearrangement links TRBV4-2 to TRBJ1-1; TRBD1 agrees at 9 bases. Germline CDR1 reads LGHNA; CDR2 reads YNFKEQ. The length of the CDR3 is 17 residues. After removal of 2 bases from V and 6 bases from J, the junction contained 13 bases not matched to a gene. The CDR3 DNA reads as TGTGCCAGCAGCCAAATAGGGGCGGGACAGGGCTACCCTGAAGCTTTCTTT. This sequence encodes CASSQIGAGQGYPEAFF.

The chain has TRBV27 and TRBJ2-1, with D perhaps given as TRBD1 or TRBD2 (5 bases each). The V gene's germline CDR1 is MNHEY and CDR2 SMNVEV (reference sequence). The length of the CDR3 is 15 residues. Trimming removed 11 bases at V and 2 bases at J, with 19 bases between. DNA of the CDR3: TGTGCCGCCGCGGAATTACAGGAGGCCTACAATGAGCAGTTCTTC. Translation gives CAAAELQEAYNEQFF.